This TCR beta chain was captured in a study of shared T cell receptors in the human thymus. Germline loops: CDR1 SGDLS, CDR2 YYNGEE. This CDR3 comprises 14 residues. The V gene end was trimmed by 5 bases and the J gene end by 2 bases; junction bases not matched to a gene: 7. Libraries were prepared by immunoSEQ multiplex PCR; TCRdb keeps only in-frame clonotypes and omits some of them. The sample records some 700,000 clones, roughly 88% being singletons. The same specimen was also included in a second study, on human thymus T cells.

The sequenced material came from thymocytes. The clonotype was recovered from a girl in the first two years of life with a congenital heart defect. The chain links TRBV9 to TRBJ2-7; 7 bases map to TRBD1. This CDR3 is CASSGDSIPYEQYF. The CDR3, as DNA: TGTGCCAGCAGTGGGGACAGCATCCCCTACGAGCAGTACTTC.